Detailed here is one T cell receptor (beta chain). The antigen remains undetermined. These data originate in a study of spatial heterogeneity in lung cancer. General observations from the study: Tumor TCRs that were ubiquitous and expanded showed up in blood more at resection than follow-up.

The CDR3 is made up of 17 amino acids. Germline CDR1 and CDR2: KGHDR and SFDVKD. V shed 3 bases, J shed 2 bases, and the junction held 5 bases outside the gene matches. The time point is: sample taken at primary tumor resection. The input material, whole RNA from tumor, nontumor lung or frozen PBMC, was sequenced unsorted. MiXCR, run by TCRdb on the 5' RACE reads, gives a single entry per CDR3 protein. The sample has about 42,000 distinct CDR3 sequences; 6.5% to 8.5% are singletons. The sequencing used PBMCs, collected at surgery. This chain uses TRBV24-1 with TRBJ2-3, with TRBD2 matching over 12 bases. The source is a female donor with early-stage non-small cell lung cancer. The CDR3 loop is CATSDAPSGGATDTQYF. The CDR3 nucleotides read TGTGCCACCAGTGATGCGCCTAGCGGGGGGGCCACAGATACGCAGTATTTT.